The 7 T cell receptor beta chains in this list originate from one sample, sequenced in a study of Ad26.COV2.S vaccination and SARS-CoV-2 variants. Documented treatment: over 15 received Ad26.COV2.S at low or high dose, single or two shots; roughly 5 received placebo; per-sample allocation not given. Day 63 following the first vaccine or placebo injection was when the samples were taken. Generated by immunoSEQ multiplex PCR, the TCRdb table keeps only in-frame clones and is missing some. The table lists 350,000 to 600,000 clones, roughly 87% of them singletons. Sample: peripheral blood, taken in a trial of Ad26.COV2.S vaccine versus placebo. These receptors all stem from a person aged 18-60 years who received the Ad26.COV2.S COVID-19 vaccine or a placebo.

Of note for this clone: Other DNA sequences of this sample code for an identical CDR3. The rearrangement links TRBV6-5 to TRBJ2-7; D possibly corresponds to TRBD2 (6 bases). Between the trimmed V and J ends, which lost 2 bases and 7 bases, there was a span of 6 bases. The CDR3 spans 11 residues. The germline gives CDR1 MNHEY, CDR2 SVGAGI. The CDR3 nucleotides are TGTGCCAGCAGTTACAGCGGGGAGCAGTACTTC. Its protein is CASSYSGEQYF.

The chain combines TRBV7-9 with TRBJ2-2, with 8 bases aligning to TRBD1. V gave up 8 bases and J gave up 3 bases; unmatched junction bases: 17. Germline CDR1 reads SEHNR; CDR2 reads FQNEAQ (reference sequence). This CDR3 has 18 residues. CDR3 DNA: TGTGCCAGCGGACGACAAAATCAGGGGACAGGTGACACCGGGGAGCTGTTTTTT. Translation gives CASGRQNQGTGDTGELFF. The full variable domain, its missing parts supplied by reference TRBV7-9 and TRBJ2-2, is DTGVSQNPRHKITKRGQNVTFRCDPISEHNRLYWYRQTLGQGPEFLTYFQNEAQLEKSRLLSDRFSAERPKGSFSTLEIQRTEQGDSAMYLCASGRQNQGTGDTGELFFGEGSRLTVL.

The gene calls are TRBV18 and TRBJ2-1; 7 bases line up with TRBD1. The CDR3 loop spans 15 amino acids. CDR1 is KGHSH and CDR2 is LQKENI in the germline V gene. The junction had 8 bases not matched to a gene; V was cut back by 3 bases and J by 6 bases. In nucleotides, the CDR3 is TGTGCCAGCTCACCCCGGGACAGTGACTCCAATGAGCAGTTCTTC. Its protein is CASSPRDSDSNEQFF.

This clone was recorded a few times. The junction shows a germline mismatch at one end, possibly a read error. The chain recombines TRBV19 with TRBJ2-1, with TRBD2 matching over 8 bases. The CDR3 consists of 15 residues. Germline CDR1 LNHDA, CDR2 SQIVND (reference sequence). The DNA for the CDR3 is TGTGCCAGCAGTATTGAGGGACTAGACTACAATGAGCAGTTCTTC. It codes for CASSIEGLDYNEQFF.

V usage is TRBV7-2 and J usage is TRBJ2-7; TRBD2 matches 9 bases. Unmatched junction bases numbered 13, after V lost 1 base and J lost 12 bases. This CDR3 has 15 amino acids. The germline V gene has CDR1 SGHTA and CDR2 FQGNSA. CDR3 sequence (DNA): TGTGCCAGCAGCTTAGTTATGGCTAGCGGGGCGGCTATGTACTTC. It translates to CASSLVMASGAAMYF.

This chain connects TRBV3-1 (or the pseudogene TRBV3-2) to TRBJ1-1, with a tentative D call TRBD1 (6 bases). Germline CDR1 reads LGHDT; CDR2 reads YNNKEL (reference sequence). The CDR3 is 15 amino acids. V gave up 1 base and J gave up 1 base, with 10 bases separating them. CDR3 nucleotides: TGTGCCAGCAGCCAAGCTGACAGGAGGAACACTGAAGCTTTCTTT. Its translation is CASSQADRRNTEAFF.

The chain recombines TRBV19 with TRBJ2-3; 7 bases match TRBD2. The CDR3 consists of 12 residues. V lost 4 bases, J lost 5 bases, and 0 bases stayed unmatched. Per the germline V gene, CDR1 is LNHDA and CDR2 is SQIVND (reference sequence). The CDR3 DNA follows: TGTGCCAGTAGTACTAGCGGAGATACGCAGTATTTT. Protein product: CASSTSGDTQYF.